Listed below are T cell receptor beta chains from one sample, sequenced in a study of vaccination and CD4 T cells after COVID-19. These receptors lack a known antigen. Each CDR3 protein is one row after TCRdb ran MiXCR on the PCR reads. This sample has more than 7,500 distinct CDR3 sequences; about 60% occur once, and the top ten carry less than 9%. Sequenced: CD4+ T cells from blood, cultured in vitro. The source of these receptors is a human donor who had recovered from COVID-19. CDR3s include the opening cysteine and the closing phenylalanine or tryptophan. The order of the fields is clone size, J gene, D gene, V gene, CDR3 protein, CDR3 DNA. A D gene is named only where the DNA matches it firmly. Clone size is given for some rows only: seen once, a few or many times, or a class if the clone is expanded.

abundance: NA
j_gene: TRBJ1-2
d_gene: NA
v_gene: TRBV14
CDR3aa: CASSLNTYYGYTF
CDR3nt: TGTGCCAGCAGCCTAAATACCTACTATGGCTACACCTTC

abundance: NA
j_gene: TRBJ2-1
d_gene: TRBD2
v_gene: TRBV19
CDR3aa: CASNRQRGESSYNEQFF
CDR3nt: TGTGCCAGTAACCGCCAGCGGGGGGAAAGCTCCTACAATGAGCAGTTCTTC

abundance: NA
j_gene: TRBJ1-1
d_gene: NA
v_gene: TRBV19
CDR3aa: CASRTRQADTEAFF
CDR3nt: TGTGCCAGTAGGACCCGACAGGCGGACACTGAAGCTTTCTTT

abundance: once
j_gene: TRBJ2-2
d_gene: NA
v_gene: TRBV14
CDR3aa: CASSLNVNTNTGELFF
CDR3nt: TGTGCCAGCAGCCTAAACGTCAACACGAACACCGGGGAGCTGTTTTTT

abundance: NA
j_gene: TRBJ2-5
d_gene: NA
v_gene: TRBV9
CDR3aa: CASSVGVGGFGETQYF
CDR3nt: TGTGCCAGCAGCGTAGGTGTCGGAGGTTTCGGAGAGACCCAGTACTTC

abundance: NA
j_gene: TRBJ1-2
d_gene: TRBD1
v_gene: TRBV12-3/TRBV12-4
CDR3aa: CASSLTGAVAGYTF
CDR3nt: TGTGCCAGCAGCCTCACAGGGGCGGTCGCTGGCTACACCTTC

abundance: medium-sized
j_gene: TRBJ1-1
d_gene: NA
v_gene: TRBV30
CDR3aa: CAWRMVGTIEAFF
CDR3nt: TGTGCCTGGAGAATGGTAGGGACGATTGAAGCTTTCTTT

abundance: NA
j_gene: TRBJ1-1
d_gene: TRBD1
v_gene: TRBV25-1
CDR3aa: CASSECADRGLLF
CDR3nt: TGTGCCAGCAGTGAATGTGCCGACAGGGGGCTCCTCTTT

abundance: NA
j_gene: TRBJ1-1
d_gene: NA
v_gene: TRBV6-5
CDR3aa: CASSYLQGTEAFF
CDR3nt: TGTGCCAGCAGTTACTTGCAGGGGACTGAAGCTTTCTTT

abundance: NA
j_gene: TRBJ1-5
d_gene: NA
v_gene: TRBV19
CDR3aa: CASSPGQMIQHF
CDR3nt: TGTGCCAGTAGTCCAGGACAGATGATCCAGCATTTT

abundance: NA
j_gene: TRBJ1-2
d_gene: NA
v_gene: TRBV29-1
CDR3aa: CSVARDMEHYGYTF
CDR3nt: TGCAGCGTTGCCAGGGATATGGAGCACTATGGCTACACCTTC

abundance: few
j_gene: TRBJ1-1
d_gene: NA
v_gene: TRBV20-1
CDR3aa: CSARDMGMMNTEAFF
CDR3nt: TGCAGTGCTAGAGATATGGGCATGATGAACACTGAAGCTTTCTTT

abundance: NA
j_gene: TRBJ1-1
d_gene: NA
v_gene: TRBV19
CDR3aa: CASSMWSGTEAFF
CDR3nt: TGTGCCAGTAGTATGTGGTCCGGGACTGAAGCTTTCTTT

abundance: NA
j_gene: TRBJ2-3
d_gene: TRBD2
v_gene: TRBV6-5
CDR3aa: CASSWGSGGSDTQYF
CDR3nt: TGTGCCAGCAGTTGGGGCAGCGGGGGCTCAGATACGCAGTATTTT

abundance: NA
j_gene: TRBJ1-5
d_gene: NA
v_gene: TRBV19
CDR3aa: CASSRTDKGSNQPQHF
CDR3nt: TGTGCCAGTAGTAGGACAGATAAAGGAAGCAATCAGCCCCAGCATTTT

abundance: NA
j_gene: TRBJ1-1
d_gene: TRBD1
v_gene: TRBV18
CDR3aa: CASSPPAGGNTEAFF
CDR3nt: TGTGCCAGCTCACCACCGGCAGGGGGGAACACTGAAGCTTTCTTT

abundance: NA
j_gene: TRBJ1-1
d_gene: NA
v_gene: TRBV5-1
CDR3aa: CASSWTDPNTEAFF
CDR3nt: TGCGCCAGCAGCTGGACAGATCCGAACACTGAAGCTTTCTTT

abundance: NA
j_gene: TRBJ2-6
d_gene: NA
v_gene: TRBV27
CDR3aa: CASTRDRLSGANVLTF
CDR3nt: TGTGCCAGCACCAGGGACCGTCTCTCTGGGGCCAACGTCCTGACTTTC

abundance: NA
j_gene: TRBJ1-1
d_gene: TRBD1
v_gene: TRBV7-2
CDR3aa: CASSTTGGSTEAFF
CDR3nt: TGTGCCAGCAGCACGACAGGGGGCTCAACTGAAGCTTTCTTT

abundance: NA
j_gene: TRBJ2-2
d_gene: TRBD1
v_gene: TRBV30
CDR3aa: CAWSVPTGGAHTGELFF
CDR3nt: TGTGCCTGGAGTGTACCAACAGGGGGCGCCCACACCGGGGAGCTGTTTTTT

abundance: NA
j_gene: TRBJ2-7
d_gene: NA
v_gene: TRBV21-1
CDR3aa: CASSKGLAPPKNSSYEQYF
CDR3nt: TGTGCCAGCAGCAAAGGACTAGCCCCTCCAAAAAATAGCTCCTACGAGCAGTACTTC

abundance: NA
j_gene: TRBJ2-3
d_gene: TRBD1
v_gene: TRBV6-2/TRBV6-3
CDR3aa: CASSRQGSITDTQYF
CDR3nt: TGTGCCAGCAGTCGACAGGGTTCGATTACAGATACGCAGTATTTT

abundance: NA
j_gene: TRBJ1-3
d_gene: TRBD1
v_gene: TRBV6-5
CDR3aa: CASSYATGNSGNTIYF
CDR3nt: TGTGCCAGCAGTTATGCGACAGGGAACTCTGGAAACACCATATATTTT

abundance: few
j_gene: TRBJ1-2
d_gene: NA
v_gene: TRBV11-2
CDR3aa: CASSLEEIGYTF
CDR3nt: TGTGCCAGCAGCTTAGAAGAGATTGGCTACACCTTC

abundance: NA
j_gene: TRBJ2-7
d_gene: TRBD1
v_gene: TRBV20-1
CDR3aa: CSALSPGGTYEQYF
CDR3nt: TGCAGTGCCTTATCGCCAGGGGGCACCTACGAGCAGTACTTC

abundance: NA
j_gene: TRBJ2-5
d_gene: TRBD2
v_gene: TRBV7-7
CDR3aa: CASSRSGGGETQYF
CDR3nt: TGTGCTAGCAGTCGCTCGGGGGGGGGAGAGACCCAGTACTTC

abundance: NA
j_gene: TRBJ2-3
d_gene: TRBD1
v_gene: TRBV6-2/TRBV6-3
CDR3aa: CASSGQGWETDTQYF
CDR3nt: TGTGCCAGCAGTGGACAGGGGTGGGAGACAGATACGCAGTATTTT

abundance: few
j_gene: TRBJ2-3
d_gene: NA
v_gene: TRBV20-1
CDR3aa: CSARIPPPKDTQYF
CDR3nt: TGCAGTGCTAGGATTCCACCCCCGAAAGATACGCAGTATTTT